This T cell receptor (beta chain) was identified during a study of T cells in women clearing cervical HPV infection. With respect to this clone: Its matching antigen is unknown. The read ends 3 residues early relative to the CDR3; the germline J gene fills the gap.

This CDR3 contains 15 residues. Germline CDR1 is GTSNPN and CDR2 is SVGIG (reference sequence). Each participant carried one incident cervical HPV16 infection only. Assay used: immunoSEQ multiplex PCR; TCRdb lists only in-frame clones, some missing. The sample table sets out 25,000 to 35,000 clones. Study-level results: A classifier using richness and V gene abundances reached an AUC of over 0.75.

Sequencing was carried out using blood buffy coat. V gene TRBV30 combines with J gene TRBJ1-4; TRBD1 matches 7 bases. The TCR originated in a woman between 18 and 70 years old with a cervical HPV16 infection that either progressed to CIN3+ or cleared (not recorded which). The chain's CDR3 is CAWSFTGARVGGLFF. Incomplete CDR3 DNA: TGTGCCTGGAGTTTCACAGGGGCCCGCGTGGGCGGA. Based on the CDR3 plus reference TRBV30 and TRBJ1-4, the full variable domain is SQTIHQWPATLVQPVGSPLSLECTVEGTSNPNLYWYRQAAGRGLQLLFYSVGIGQISSEVPQNLSASRPQDRQFILSSKKLLLSDSGFYLCAWSFTGARVGGLFFGSGTQLSVL.